Following are 6 T cell receptor beta chains from one sample sequenced in a study of Ad26.COV2.S vaccination and SARS-CoV-2 variants. The sample's treatment: 19 received Ad26.COV2.S at low or high dose, single or two shots; roughly five received placebo; per-sample allocation not given. The samples date from day 63 after the first vaccine or placebo injection. This table comes from immunoSEQ multiplex PCR, and its TCRdb copy is limited to in-frame clones, with some not included. Of some 290,000 clones listed, approximately 80% were seen once; the top ten hold 2% to 2.5%. The starting material was peripheral blood, obtained in a trial of Ad26.COV2.S vaccine versus placebo. These receptors were collected from a person aged 18 to 65 who received the Ad26.COV2.S COVID-19 vaccine or a placebo.

The J gene is TRBJ2-2, the V gene TRBV7-6; 7 bases agree with TRBD2. There are 16 residues in the CDR3. Unmatched junction bases numbered 5, after V lost 4 bases and J lost 0 bases. Germline V gives CDR1 SGHVS, CDR2 FNYEAQ. The CDR3 DNA sequence: TGTGCCAGCAGCTCGACGGGGGGAGCGAACACCGGGGAGCTGTTTTTT. This translates into CASSSTGGANTGELFF.

The chain recombines TRBV2 with TRBJ2-5; a possible D gene is TRBD1 (6 bases). Trimming took 3 bases from V and 2 from J, leaving 10 bases between them. CDR1 and CDR2 (germline): SNHLY, FYNNEI. The CDR3 spans 14 residues. The CDR3 coding sequence is TGTGCCAGCAGTGACAGGGGTGGTCAAGAGACCCAGTACTTC. This translates into CASSDRGGQETQYF.

Regarding this clone: It may be a read error: a sequence one base away is much more abundant. Different DNA sequences within this sample yield the same CDR3. V gene TRBV28 combines with J gene TRBJ1-2; TRBD1 agrees at 8 bases. The germline V gene has CDR1 MDHEN and CDR2 SYDVKM. Trimming cost V 3 bases and J 5 bases; bases outside gene matches: 2. The CDR3 is 13 amino acids. In nucleotides, the CDR3 is TGTGCCAGCAGTTTGACAGGGGATTATGGCTACACCTTC. Translating gives CASSLTGDYGYTF.

In this sample, this clone turned up once. Other DNA sequences in the same sample also yield this CDR3. The chain employs TRBV2 and TRBJ1-1; D unclear. Germline lookup yields CDR1 SNHLY and CDR2 FYNNEI. V was cut by 8 bases and J by 1 base, with 11 bases left in between. The CDR3 has 13 residues. The CDR3 region is CASSRTGNTEAFF. As DNA, the CDR3 is TGTGCCAGCTCCCGAACGGGGAACACTGAAGCTTTCTTT.

The rearrangement uses TRBV5-1 and TRBJ1-1; unclear D gene. The CDR3 sequence is 13 residues long. With 5 bases removed from V and 4 bases from J, the gap between germline ends came to 12 bases. CDR1 and CDR2 from the germline V gene are SGHRS and YFSETQ. CDR3 sequence (DNA): TGCGCCAGCAGTTTACAGAAGGGCACTGAAGCTTTCTTT. It specifies CASSLQKGTEAFF.

This clone has only a few counts. The rearrangement links TRBV2 to TRBJ2-7; possibly TRBD1 for D (6 bases). The germline V gene has CDR1 SNHLY and CDR2 FYNNEI. The CDR3 covers 13 residues. V was clipped by 11 bases and J by 2 bases, with 16 bases between them. CDR3 residues: CAVGGKGAYEQYF. CDR3 coding DNA: TGTGCCGTAGGAGGCAAGGGGGCCTACGAGCAGTACTTC.